This entry lists 7 T cell receptor beta chains sequenced from one sample in a study of identifying expanded T cells in peripheral blood. Libraries were prepared by immunoSEQ multiplex PCR; TCRdb keeps only in-frame clonotypes and omits some of them. Found here are about 100,000 clones, approximately 88% of them singletons; the top ten hold about 5.5%. Sequenced sample: blood. These receptors all come from a person aged 18 to 75 in good health.

The chain joins TRBV6-5 to TRBJ2-2; the match to TRBD2 covers 7 bases. Per the germline V gene, CDR1 is MNHEY and CDR2 is SVGAGI. The CDR3 contains 13 residues. Trimming removed 5 bases from V and 6 bases from J; junction bases left unmatched: 3. The CDR3 region is CASSLAGAGELFF. The DNA of the CDR3 is TGTGCCAGCAGTCTCGCGGGGGCCGGGGAGCTGTTTTTT.

The genes are TRBV11-3 and TRBJ1-1; TRBD1 matches at 7 bases. CDR1 SGHNT and CDR2 YENEEA come from the germline V gene. The ends lost 5 bases at V and 1 base at J; junction bases unmatched: 7. This CDR3 region has 15 residues. The CDR3 DNA reads as TGTGCCAGCAGCAGAACCGGGACAGCGAACACTGAAGCTTTCTTT. It specifies CASSRTGTANTEAFF.

V usage is TRBV19 and J usage is TRBJ1-3; 7 bases map to TRBD1. Per the germline V gene, CDR1 is LNHDA and CDR2 is SQIVND (reference sequence). V shed 4 bases, J shed 0 bases, and the junction held 6 bases outside the gene matches. The CDR3 totals 16 residues. Here the CDR3 DNA reads TGTGCCAGTAGTAACCGGGACAGCTTCTCTGGAAACACCATATATTTT. Its protein is CASSNRDSFSGNTIYF.

V and J are TRBV6-5 and TRBJ1-5; D gene uncertain. The ends were cut back, 5 bases at V and 1 base at J, with 9 bases in the middle. Germline assignment: CDR1 MNHEY and CDR2 SVGAGI. There are 14 residues in the CDR3. The CDR3 here is CASSLVSSNQPQHF. The CDR3 region has the DNA TGTGCCAGCAGTCTCGTTTCCAGCAATCAGCCCCAGCATTTT.

The chain employs TRBV29-1 and TRBJ1-2; D unclear. The CDR3 consists of 13 residues. Germline loops: CDR1 SQVTM, CDR2 ANQGSEA. V was clipped by 3 bases and J by 6 bases, with 14 bases between them. CDR3 DNA sequence: TGCAGCGTTGACCCATCCAGGCATGATGGCTACACCTTC. As protein: CSVDPSRHDGYTF.

The chain couples TRBV30 to TRBJ1-4; D remains unclear. The germline V and J ends were trimmed by 5 bases and 8 bases, with 9 bases remaining between them. The CDR3 covers 11 residues. Germline loops: CDR1 GTSNPN, CDR2 SVGIG (reference sequence). CDR3 bases: TGTGCCTGGGGTCAGCAAGAAAAACTGTTTTTT. Translated, it gives CAWGQQEKLFF.

In its sample, this clone was seen a few times. This chain connects TRBV6-5 to TRBJ1-2; D unclear. Trimming stripped 2 bases from V and 4 bases from J, with 8 bases between. CDR3 length equals 13 residues. The germline CDR1 and CDR2 sequences are MNHEY and SVGAGI. The CDR3 loop reads CASSYGQLYGYTF. CDR3 bases: TGTGCCAGCAGTTACGGGCAGCTCTATGGCTACACCTTC.